This T cell receptor (beta chain) was obtained from a study of identical twins. There were only healthy Caucasians among the donors. CDR1 is SGHRS and CDR2 is YFSETQ in the germline V gene. Deletions cut 0 bases from V and 3 bases from J, with 7 bases between. The length of the CDR3 is 14 residues. TCRdb called the 5' RACE reads again in MiXCR, with one record for every CDR3 protein. Found here are roughly 290,000 distinct CDR3 sequences, about 8.9% of them singletons; the top ten hold 2.1%. Points on this clonotype: The target antigen is unknown.

Notes on the study in general: The analysis was cross-sectional rather than longitudinal within donors.

These data are also associated with another study on yellow fever vaccine responses in identical twins.

The chain has TRBV5-1 and TRBJ2-1; D not certain. This TCR was recovered from a woman aged 18 to 35 in good health. The sample taken for sequencing was memory (CD45RO+) T cells sorted from blood. CDR3 sequence (DNA): TGCGCCAGCAGCTTGGCTCCGATCTACAATGAGCAGTTCTTC. Amino acid sequence: CASSLAPIYNEQFF. Filled out from reference TRBV5-1 and TRBJ2-1, the complete variable domain reads KAGVTQTPRYLIKTRGQQVTLSCSPISGHRSVSWYQQTPGQGLQFLFEYFSETQRNKGNFPGRFSGRQFSNSRSEMNVSTLELGDSALYLCASSLAPIYNEQFFGPGTRLTVL.